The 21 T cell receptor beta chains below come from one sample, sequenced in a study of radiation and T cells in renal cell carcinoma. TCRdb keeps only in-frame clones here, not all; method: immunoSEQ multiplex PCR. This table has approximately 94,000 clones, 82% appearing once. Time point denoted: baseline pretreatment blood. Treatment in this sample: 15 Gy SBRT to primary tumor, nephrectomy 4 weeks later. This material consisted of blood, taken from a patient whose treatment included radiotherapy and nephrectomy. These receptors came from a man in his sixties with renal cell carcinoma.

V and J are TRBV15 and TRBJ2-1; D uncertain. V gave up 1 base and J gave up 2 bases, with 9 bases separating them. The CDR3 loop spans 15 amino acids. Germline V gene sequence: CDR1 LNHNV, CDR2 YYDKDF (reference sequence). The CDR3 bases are TGTGCCACCAGCAGAGCGGCGGTTACCTACAATGAGCAGTTCTTC. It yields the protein CATSRAAVTYNEQFF.

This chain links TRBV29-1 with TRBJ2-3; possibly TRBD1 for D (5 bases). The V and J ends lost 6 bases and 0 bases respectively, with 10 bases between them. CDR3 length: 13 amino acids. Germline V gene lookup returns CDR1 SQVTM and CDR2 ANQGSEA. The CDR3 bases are TGCAGCGTATATGGGGCCAGCACAGATACGCAGTATTTT. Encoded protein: CSVYGASTDTQYF.

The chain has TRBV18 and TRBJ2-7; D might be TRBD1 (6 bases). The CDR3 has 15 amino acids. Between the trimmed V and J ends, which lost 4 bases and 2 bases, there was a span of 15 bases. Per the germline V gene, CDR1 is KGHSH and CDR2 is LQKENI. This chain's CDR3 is CASSLTQTGTYEQYF. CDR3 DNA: TGTGCCAGCTCACTCACCCAGACAGGTACCTACGAGCAGTACTTC.

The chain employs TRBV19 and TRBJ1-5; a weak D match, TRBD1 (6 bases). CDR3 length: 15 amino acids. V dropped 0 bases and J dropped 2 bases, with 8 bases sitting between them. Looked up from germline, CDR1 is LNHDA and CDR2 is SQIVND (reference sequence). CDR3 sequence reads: CASSIERQGNQPQHF. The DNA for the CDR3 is TGTGCCAGTAGTATAGAACGACAGGGCAATCAGCCCCAGCATTTT.

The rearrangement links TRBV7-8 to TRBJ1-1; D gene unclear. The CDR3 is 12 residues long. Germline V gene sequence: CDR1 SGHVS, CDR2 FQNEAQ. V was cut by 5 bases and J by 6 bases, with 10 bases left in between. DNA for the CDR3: TGTGCCAGCAGCCCCTATGGAGCTGAAGCTTTCTTT. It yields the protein CASSPYGAEAFF.

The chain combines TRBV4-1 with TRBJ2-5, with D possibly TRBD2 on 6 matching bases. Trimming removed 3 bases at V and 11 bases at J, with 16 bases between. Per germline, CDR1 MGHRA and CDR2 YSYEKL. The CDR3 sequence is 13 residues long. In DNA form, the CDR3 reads TGCGCCAGCAGCCACCCGGGATACCGGGAGCAGTACTTC. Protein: CASSHPGYREQYF.

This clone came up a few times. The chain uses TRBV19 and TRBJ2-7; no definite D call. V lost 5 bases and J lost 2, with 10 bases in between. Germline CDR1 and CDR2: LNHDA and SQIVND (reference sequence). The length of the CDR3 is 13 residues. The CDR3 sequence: CASSLSRAYEQYF. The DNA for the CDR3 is TGTGCCAGTAGTCTCAGCAGAGCCTACGAGCAGTACTTC. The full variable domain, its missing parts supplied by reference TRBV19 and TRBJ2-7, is DGGITQSPKYLFRKEGQNVTLSCEQNLNHDAMYWYRQDPGQGLRLIYYSQIVNDFQKGDIAEGYSVSREKKESFPLTVTSAQKNPTAFYLCASSLSRAYEQYFGPGTRLTVT.

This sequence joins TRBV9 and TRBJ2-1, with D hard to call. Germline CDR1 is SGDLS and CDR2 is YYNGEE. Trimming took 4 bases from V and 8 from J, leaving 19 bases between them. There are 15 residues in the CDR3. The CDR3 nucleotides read TGTGCCAGCAGCTTACGGCCCGCTGGGCGAGATGAGCAGTTCTTC. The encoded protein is CASSLRPAGRDEQFF.

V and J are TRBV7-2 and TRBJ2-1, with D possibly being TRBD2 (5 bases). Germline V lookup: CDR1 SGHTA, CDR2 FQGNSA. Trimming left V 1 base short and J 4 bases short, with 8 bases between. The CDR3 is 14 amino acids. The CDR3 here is CASSLVALYNEQFF. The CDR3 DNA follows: TGTGCCAGCAGCTTAGTAGCGCTATACAATGAGCAGTTCTTC. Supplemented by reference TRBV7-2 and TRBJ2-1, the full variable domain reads GAGVSQSPSNKVTEKGKDVELRCDPISGHTALYWYRQSLGQGLEFLIYFQGNSAPDKSGLPSDRFSAERTGGSVSTLTIQRTQQEDSAVYLCASSLVALYNEQFFGPGTRLTVL.

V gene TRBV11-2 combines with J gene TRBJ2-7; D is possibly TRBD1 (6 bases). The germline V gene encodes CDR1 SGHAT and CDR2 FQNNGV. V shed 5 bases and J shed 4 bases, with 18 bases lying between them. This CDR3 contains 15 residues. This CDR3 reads CASSALRGPTYEQYF. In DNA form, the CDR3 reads TGTGCCAGCAGCGCGCTCAGGGGTCCCACTTACGAGCAGTACTTC.

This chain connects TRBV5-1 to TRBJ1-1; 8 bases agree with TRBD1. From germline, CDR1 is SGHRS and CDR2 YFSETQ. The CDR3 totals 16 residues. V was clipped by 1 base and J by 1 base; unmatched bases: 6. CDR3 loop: CASSLRTGNRNTEAFF. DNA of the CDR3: TGCGCCAGCAGCTTGAGGACAGGGAATCGGAACACTGAAGCTTTCTTT.

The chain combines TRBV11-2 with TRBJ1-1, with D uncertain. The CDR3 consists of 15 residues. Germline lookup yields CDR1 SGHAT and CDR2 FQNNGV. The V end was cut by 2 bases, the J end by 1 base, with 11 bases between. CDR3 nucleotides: TGTGCCAGCAGCTTATGGACCCGACAGAACACTGAAGCTTTCTTT. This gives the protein CASSLWTRQNTEAFF.

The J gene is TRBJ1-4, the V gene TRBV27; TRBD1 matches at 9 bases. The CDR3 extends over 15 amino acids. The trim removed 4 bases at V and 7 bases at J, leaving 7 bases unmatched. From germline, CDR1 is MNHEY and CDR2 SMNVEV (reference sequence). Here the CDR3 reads CASSSQGAVGEKLFF. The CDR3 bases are TGTGCCAGCAGTTCACAGGGGGCTGTTGGTGAAAAACTGTTTTTT.

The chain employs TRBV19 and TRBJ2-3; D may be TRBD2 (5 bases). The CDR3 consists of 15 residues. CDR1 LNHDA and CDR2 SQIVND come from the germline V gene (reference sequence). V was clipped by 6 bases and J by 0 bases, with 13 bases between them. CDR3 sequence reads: CASSHLGESTDTQYF. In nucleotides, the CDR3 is TGTGCCAGTAGCCATCTCGGGGAAAGCACAGATACGCAGTATTTT.

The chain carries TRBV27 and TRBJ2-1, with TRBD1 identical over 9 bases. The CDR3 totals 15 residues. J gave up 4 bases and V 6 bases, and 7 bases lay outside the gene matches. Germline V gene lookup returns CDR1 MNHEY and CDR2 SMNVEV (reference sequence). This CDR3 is CASRLQGAGYNEQFF. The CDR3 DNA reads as TGTGCCAGCAGGTTACAGGGGGCGGGATACAATGAGCAGTTCTTC.

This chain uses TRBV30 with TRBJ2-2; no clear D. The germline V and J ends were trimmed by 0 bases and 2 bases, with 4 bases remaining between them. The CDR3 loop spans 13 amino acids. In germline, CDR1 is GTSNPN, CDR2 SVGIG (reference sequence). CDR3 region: CAWSVDNTGELFF. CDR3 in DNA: TGTGCCTGGAGTGTAGACAACACCGGGGAGCTGTTTTTT.

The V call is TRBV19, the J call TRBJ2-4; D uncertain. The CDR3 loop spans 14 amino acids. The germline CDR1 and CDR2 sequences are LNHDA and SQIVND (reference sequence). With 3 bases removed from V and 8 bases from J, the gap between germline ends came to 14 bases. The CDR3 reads CASSMESRSDIQYF. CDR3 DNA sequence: TGTGCCAGTAGTATGGAATCGAGATCCGACATTCAGTACTTC. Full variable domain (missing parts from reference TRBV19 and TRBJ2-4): DGGITQSPKYLFRKEGQNVTLSCEQNLNHDAMYWYRQDPGQGLRLIYYSQIVNDFQKGDIAEGYSVSREKKESFPLTVTSAQKNPTAFYLCASSMESRSDIQYFGAGTRLSVL.

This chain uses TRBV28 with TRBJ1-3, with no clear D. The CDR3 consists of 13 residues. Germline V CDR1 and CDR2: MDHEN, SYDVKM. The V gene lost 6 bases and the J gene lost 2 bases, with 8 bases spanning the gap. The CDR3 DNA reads TGTGCCAGCAGGCCCTATCCTGGAAACACCATATATTTT. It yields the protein CASRPYPGNTIYF.

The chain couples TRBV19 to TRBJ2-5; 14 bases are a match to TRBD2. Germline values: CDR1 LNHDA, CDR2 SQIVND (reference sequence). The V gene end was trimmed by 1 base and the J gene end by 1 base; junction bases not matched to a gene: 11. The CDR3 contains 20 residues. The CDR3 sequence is CASSIGLAGGTYNLQETQYF. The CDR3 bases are TGTGCCAGTAGTATAGGACTAGCGGGAGGGACCTACAACCTCCAAGAGACCCAGTACTTC.

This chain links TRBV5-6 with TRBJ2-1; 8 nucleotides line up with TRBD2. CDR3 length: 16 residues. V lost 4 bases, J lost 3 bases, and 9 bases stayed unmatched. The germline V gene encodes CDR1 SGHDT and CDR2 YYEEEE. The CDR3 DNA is TGTGCCAGCAGCGCAGGACTAGCCGGGGGCTACAATGAGCAGTTCTTC. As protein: CASSAGLAGGYNEQFF.

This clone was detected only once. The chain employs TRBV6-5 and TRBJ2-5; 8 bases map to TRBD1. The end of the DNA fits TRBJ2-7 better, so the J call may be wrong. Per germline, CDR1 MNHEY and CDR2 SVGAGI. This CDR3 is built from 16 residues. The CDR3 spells CASSYGSAGGSSEQYF. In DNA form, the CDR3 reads TGTGCCAGCAGTTACGGGTCCGCAGGGGGCTCTAGCGAGCAGTACTTC.